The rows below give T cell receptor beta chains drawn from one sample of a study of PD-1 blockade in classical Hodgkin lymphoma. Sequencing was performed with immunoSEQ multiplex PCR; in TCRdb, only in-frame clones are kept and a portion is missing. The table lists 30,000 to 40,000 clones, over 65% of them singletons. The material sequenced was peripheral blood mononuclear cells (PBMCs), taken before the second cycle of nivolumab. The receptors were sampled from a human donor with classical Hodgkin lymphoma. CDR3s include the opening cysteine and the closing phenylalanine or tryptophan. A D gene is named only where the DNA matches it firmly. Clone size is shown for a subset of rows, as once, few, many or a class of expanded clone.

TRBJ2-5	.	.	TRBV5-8	TGCGCCAGCAGCTTTTCCAGGAGCCAAGAGACCCAGTACTTC	CASSFSRSQETQYF
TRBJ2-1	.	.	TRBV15	TGTGCCACCAGCAGAGATTCGGCACCTTACAATGAGCAGTTCTTC	CATSRDSAPYNEQFF
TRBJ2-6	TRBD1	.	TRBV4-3	TGCGCCAGCAGCCAGGCTGGGACAGGGTACTCTGGGGCCAACGTCCTGACTTTC	CASSQAGTGYSGANVLTF
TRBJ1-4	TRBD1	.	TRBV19	TGTGCCAGTAGTATCCAGGGGGGTGAAAAACTGTTTTTT	CASSIQGGEKLFF
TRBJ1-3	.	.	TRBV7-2	TGTGCCAGCAGCTTCTCGGGAAACACCATATATTTT	CASSFSGNTIYF
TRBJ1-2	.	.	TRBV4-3	TGCGCCAGCAGCCAAGTTTTGACAGTCTATGGCTACACCTTC	CASSQVLTVYGYTF
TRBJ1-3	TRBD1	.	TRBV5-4	TGTGCCAGCAGCGATTCAGGGGGCGAATCTGGAAACACCATATATTTT	CASSDSGGESGNTIYF
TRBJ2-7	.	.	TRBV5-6	TGTGCCAGCAGCTTGGATGGACGTCCCTACGAGCAGTACTTC	CASSLDGRPYEQYF
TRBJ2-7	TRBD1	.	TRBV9	TGTGCCAGCAGCCCCGGGACAGGTCGGGCATGGTACGAGCAGTACTTC	CASSPGTGRAWYEQYF
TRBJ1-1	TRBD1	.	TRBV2	TGTGCCAGCACTCTTGACAGGGACACTGAAGCTTTCTTT	CASTLDRDTEAFF
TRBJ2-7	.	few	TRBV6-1	TGTGCCAGCAGTGAAGGGGGGGAGGCGCGGTACGAGCAGTACTTC	CASSEGGEARYEQYF
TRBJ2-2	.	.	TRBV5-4	TGTGCCAGCAGCTTGGGGACACCACGGTTCGCCCACCGGGGAGCTGTTTTT	CASSLGTPRFAHRGAVF
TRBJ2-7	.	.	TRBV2	TGTGCCAGCAAAAAAGACCTCTCCTACGAGCAGTACTTC	CASKKDLSYEQYF
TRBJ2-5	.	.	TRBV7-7	TGTGCCAGCAGCCCTCGACGGAAAGGACCTCAAGAGACCCAGTACTTC	CASSPRRKGPQETQYF
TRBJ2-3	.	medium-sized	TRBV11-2	TGTGCCAGCGAGGGGGGGCTCAGAGATACGCAGTATTTT	CASEGGLRDTQYF
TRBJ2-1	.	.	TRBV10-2	TGCGCCAGCAGTGGGACTTTCGACTCCTACAATGAGCAGTTCTTC	CASSGTFDSYNEQFF
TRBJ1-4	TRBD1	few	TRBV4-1	TGCGCCAGCAGCCACGGACAGGGGGCAGGTGAAAAACTGTTTTTT	CASSHGQGAGEKLFF
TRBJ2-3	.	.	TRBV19	TGTGCCACCTCCGTCGGGGGCACAGATACGCAGTATTTT	CATSVGGTDTQYF
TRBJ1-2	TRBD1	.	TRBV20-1	TGCAGTGCCACTGGGACAGGCGGCTACACCTTC	CSATGTGGYTF
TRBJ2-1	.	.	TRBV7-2	TGTGCCAGCAGCCGACGCACAGCCTACAATGAGCAGTTCTTC	CASSRRTAYNEQFF
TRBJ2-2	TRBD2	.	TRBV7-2	TGTGCCAGCAGCGGGATAGCGGGGGACACCGGGGAGCTGTTTTTT	CASSGIAGDTGELFF
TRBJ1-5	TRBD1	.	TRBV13	TGTGCCAGCAGCTTAGGTCGAGGACAGGGTAGTAGGCCCCAGCATTTT	CASSLGRGQGSRPQHF
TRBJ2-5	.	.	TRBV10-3	TGTGCCATCAGTGAGTCTGGGATTAGGGAAGAGACCCAGTACTTC	CAISESGIREETQYF
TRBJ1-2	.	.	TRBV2	TGTGCCAGCAGTGAAGATCAGGGGAACTATGGCTACACCTTC	CASSEDQGNYGYTF
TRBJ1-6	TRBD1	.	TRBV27	TGTGCCAGCAGTCTTGCGGGGGACAGGGGCCATTCACCCCTCCACTTT	CASSLAGDRGHSPLHF
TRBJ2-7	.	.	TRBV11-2	TGTGCCAGCAGCTTAGCAGGGGACGAGCAGTACTTC	CASSLAGDEQYF
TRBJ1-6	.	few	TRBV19	TGTGCCAGTAGTGGGGGACTGTATTCACCCCTCCACTTT	CASSGGLYSPLHF
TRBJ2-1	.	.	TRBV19	TGTGCCAGTAGTATAGGGGAGCTAGCGCACAATGAGCAGTTCTTC	CASSIGELAHNEQFF
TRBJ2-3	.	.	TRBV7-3	TGTGCCAGCAGCTTGGCCAGATCCACAGATACGCAGTATTTT	CASSLARSTDTQYF
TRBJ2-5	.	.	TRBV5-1	TGCGCCAGCACAGTGTACCGGGGGGAGACCCAGTACTTC	CASTVYRGETQYF
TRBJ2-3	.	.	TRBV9	TGTGCCAGCAGCACTTTTTCTAGGACGGATACGCAGTATTTT	CASSTFSRTDTQYF
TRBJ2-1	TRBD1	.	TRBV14	TGTGCCAGCAGCCAAGTCCCCACAGGGGGGCCTTACAATGAGCAGTTCTTC	CASSQVPTGGPYNEQFF
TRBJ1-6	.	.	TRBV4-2	TGTGCCAGCAGCCAAGGGGGTTCCTATAATTCACCCCTCCACTTT	CASSQGGSYNSPLHF
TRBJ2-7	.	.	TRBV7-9	TGTGCCAGCAGCTCACGGGACGGACCCTACGAGCAGTACTTC	CASSSRDGPYEQYF
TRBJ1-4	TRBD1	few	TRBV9	TGTGCCAGCAGCGTAGTGACAGGGGGTGATGAAAAACTGTTTTTT	CASSVVTGGDEKLFF
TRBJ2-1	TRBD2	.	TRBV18	TGTGCCAGCTCACCTCTAGCGGGGGATTACAATGAGCAGTTCTTC	CASSPLAGDYNEQFF
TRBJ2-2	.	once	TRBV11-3	TGTGCCAGCAGCTTAGGAGGTCGTGGGGAGCTGTTTTTT	CASSLGGRGELFF
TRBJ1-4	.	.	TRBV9	TGTGCCAGCAGCGTAGCTCCGGGGCAAGCTAATGAAAAACTGTTTTTT	CASSVAPGQANEKLFF
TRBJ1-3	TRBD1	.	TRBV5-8	TGTGCCAGCGGGACAGGGAATAAAGGAAACACCATATATTTT	CASGTGNKGNTIYF
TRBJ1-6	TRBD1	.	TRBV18	TGTGCCAGCTCACTCAGGGGGCTCTCACCCCTCCACTTT	CASSLRGLSPLHF
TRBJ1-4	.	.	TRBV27	TGTGCCAGCAGTTTTTACACCGGGTCAGGTCTGTTTTTT	CASSFYTGSGLFF
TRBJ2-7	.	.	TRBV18	TGTGCCAGCTCACCAGTAGAACAGTCAGTCTACGAGCAGTACTTC	CASSPVEQSVYEQYF
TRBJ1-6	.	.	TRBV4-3	TGCGCCAGCAGCCAAGAAAGGACAGAATATTCACCCCTCCACTTT	CASSQERTEYSPLHF
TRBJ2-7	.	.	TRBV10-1	TGCGCCAGCAGAGGATGCCGGGACAATTCGCCCTACGAGCAGTACTTC	CASRGCRDNSPYEQYF
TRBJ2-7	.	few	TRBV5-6	TGTGCCAGCAGCTTGGAGGGGGTCAGGAGGTCCTACGAGCAGTACTTC	CASSLEGVRRSYEQYF
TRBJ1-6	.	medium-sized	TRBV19	TGTGCCAGTAGTACACAGGGCTCTCATTCACCCCTCCACTTT	CASSTQGSHSPLHF
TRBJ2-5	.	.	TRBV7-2	TGTGCCAGCAGCCGCGCAGGGGAAGGAGAGACCCAGTACTTC	CASSRAGEGETQYF
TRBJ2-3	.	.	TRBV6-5	TGTGCCAGCAGTTTCATGGAGGGGACAGATACGCAGTATTTT	CASSFMEGTDTQYF
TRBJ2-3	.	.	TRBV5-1	TGCGCCAGCAGCCTAGTAGAAGGAACAGATACGCAGTATTTT	CASSLVEGTDTQYF
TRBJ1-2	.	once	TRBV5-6	TGTGCCAGCAGTGTGGAAGGGGAACAAGGCTACACCTTC	CASSVEGEQGYTF
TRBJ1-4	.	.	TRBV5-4	TGTGCCAGCAGCTTGGATCAACAGAATGAAAAACTGTTTTTT	CASSLDQQNEKLFF
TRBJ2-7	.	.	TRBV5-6	TGTGCCAGCAGCCTGACTAGGGTTGCCGAGCAGTACTTC	CASSLTRVAEQYF
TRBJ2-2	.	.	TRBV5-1	TGCGCCAGCAGCGATTTCTCACTTCCGGGGGAGCTGTTTTTT	CASSDFSLPGELFF
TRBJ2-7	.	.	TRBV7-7	TGTGCCAGCAGCCCCGACAGGTTCTCCGAGCAGTACTTC	CASSPDRFSEQYF
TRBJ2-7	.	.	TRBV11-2	TGTGCCAGCAGCTGGGGCAGGGACGGTAGCGAGCAGTACTTC	CASSWGRDGSEQYF
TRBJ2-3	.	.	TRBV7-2	TGTGCCAGCAGCTTTACGGGACCCCTAGACCATACGCAGTATTTT	CASSFTGPLDHTQYF
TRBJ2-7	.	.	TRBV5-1	TGCGCCAGCAGCTTGGATGGCCTGACCTACGAGCAGTACTTC	CASSLDGLTYEQYF